The clone carrying this TCR beta chain was detected once. Its specificity is not known. Sampling times: baseline, cycle 4 day 1, cycle 7 day 1. The data belong to a study of OX40 agonist ivuxolimab in advanced cancers. In the study overall: A history of anti-PD-1, anti-PD-L1 or anti-CTLA-4 therapy was acceptable, and around 36% had some. Study-wide results and limits: In CD8+ T cells, expanded clones were on average more numerous than in CD4+.

Clones were read by immunoSEQ multiplex PCR, and TCRdb kept only the in-frame ones, dropping some. The sample includes tens of thousands of clones, 80% to 90% of them seen just once. From germline, CDR1 is KGHSH and CDR2 LQKENI. Trimming took 6 bases from V and 4 from J; bases not matched to a gene: 5. The CDR3 contains 13 residues. Sequencing used CD4+ or CD8+ T cells sorted from blood, obtained in a trial of the OX40 agonist ivuxolimab. The gene calls are TRBV18 and TRBJ1-2, with 7 nucleotides matching TRBD1. The origin of this receptor is an adult with an advanced solid tumor such as melanoma, head and neck, liver or kidney cancer. CDR3: CASSPDRLYGYTF. Here the CDR3 DNA reads TGTGCCAGCTCCCCGGACAGGCTCTATGGCTACACCTTC.